This T cell receptor (beta chain) was recovered during a study of T cell responses to AZD1222 COVID-19 vaccine. Across the whole study: Investigators merged groups given second doses at roughly 4 or roughly 12 weeks.

Profiling relied on immunoSEQ multiplex PCR, and the TCRdb table lists in-frame clones only, not all of them. The sample lists 100,000 to 150,000 clones; 92% were seen once. The input for sequencing was peripheral blood, taken on day 0 of AZD1222 vaccination. The TCR originated in an adult in good health.

CDR3 residues: CASSYYREDKNIQYF. As DNA, the CDR3 is TGTGCCAGCAGTTACTACCGGGAGGACAAAAACATTCAGTACTTC. This chain uses TRBV6-6 with TRBJ2-4; 7 nucleotides line up with TRBD2. This CDR3 spans 15 amino acids. CDR1 is MNHNY, CDR2 SVGAGI, per germline (reference sequence). The junction had 3 bases not matched to a gene; V was cut back by 1 base and J by 3 bases.